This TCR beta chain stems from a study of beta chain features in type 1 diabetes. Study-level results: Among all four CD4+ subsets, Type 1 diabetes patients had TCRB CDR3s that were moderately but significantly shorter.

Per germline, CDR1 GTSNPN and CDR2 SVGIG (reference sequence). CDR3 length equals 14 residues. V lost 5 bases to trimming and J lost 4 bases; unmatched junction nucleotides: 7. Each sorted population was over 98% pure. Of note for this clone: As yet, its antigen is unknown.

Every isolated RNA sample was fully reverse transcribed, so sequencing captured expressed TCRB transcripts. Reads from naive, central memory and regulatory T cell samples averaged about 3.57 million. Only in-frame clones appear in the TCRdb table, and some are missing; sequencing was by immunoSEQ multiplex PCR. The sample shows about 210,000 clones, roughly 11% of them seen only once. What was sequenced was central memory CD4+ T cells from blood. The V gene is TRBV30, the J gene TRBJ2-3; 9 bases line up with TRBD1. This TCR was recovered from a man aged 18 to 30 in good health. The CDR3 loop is CAWAWGQGSDTQYF. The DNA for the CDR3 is TGTGCCTGGGCGTGGGGACAGGGTTCAGATACGCAGTATTTT.